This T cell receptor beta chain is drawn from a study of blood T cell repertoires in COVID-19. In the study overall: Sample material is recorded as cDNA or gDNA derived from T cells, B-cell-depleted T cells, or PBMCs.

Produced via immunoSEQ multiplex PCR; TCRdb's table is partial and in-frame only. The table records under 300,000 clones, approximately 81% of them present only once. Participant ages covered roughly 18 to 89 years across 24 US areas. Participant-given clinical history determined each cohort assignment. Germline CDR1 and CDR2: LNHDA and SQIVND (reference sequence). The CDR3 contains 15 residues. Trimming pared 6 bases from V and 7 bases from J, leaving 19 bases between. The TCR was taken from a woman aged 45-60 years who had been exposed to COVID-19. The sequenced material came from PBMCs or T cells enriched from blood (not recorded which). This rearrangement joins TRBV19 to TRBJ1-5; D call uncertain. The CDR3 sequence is CASSTSTASRQPQHF. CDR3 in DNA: TGTGCCAGTAGCACGTCGACCGCTTCGAGGCAGCCCCAGCATTTT. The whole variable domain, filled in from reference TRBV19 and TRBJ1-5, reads DGGITQSPKYLFRKEGQNVTLSCEQNLNHDAMYWYRQDPGQGLRLIYYSQIVNDFQKGDIAEGYSVSREKKESFPLTVTSAQKNPTAFYLCASSTSTASRQPQHFGDGTRLSIL.